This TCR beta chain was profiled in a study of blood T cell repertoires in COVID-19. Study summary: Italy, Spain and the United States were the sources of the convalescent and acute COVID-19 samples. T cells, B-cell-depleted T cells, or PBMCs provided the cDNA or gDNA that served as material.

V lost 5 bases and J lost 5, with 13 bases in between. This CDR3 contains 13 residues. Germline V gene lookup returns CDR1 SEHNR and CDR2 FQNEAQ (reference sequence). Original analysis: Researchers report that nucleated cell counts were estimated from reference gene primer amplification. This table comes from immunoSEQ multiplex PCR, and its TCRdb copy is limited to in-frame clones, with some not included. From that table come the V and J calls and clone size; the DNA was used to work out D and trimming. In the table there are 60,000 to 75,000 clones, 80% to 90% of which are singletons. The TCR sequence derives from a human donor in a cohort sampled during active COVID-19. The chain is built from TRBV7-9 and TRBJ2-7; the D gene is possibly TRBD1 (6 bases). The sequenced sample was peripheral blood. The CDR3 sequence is CASSPTGSHEQYF. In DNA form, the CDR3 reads TGTGCCAGCAGCCCAACAGGGTCCCACGAGCAGTACTTC.